This T cell receptor beta chain was sequenced during a study of T cell responses to AZD1222 COVID-19 vaccine. Overall study results and limits: Repertoires were sampled only after the peak T cell response. Recipients of two AZD1222 doses showed rising Spike-specific TCR breadth and depth. There were vaccine-associated CD4 TCRs across spike, dominant at 160-218 and 743-854. Clonal diversity was possibly underestimated, and white British individuals and females predominated among donors.

In the case of this clone: Its antigen remains unknown.

Using immunoSEQ multiplex PCR, the repertoire was profiled, and TCRdb retains in-frame clones only, with some absent. Counted here are some 150,000 clones, 90% occurring once; the ten biggest clones make up roughly 1.6%. This CDR3 region has 13 residues. CDR1 is LNHDA and CDR2 is SQIVND in the germline V gene (reference sequence). V shed 2 bases and J shed 1 base, with 5 bases lying between them. Source: peripheral blood, taken 28 days after the second AZD1222 dose. The clonotype comes from an adult who received the AZD1222 COVID-19 vaccine. This sequence joins TRBV19 and TRBJ1-1; D is uncertain. The CDR3 sequence is CASSITWNTEAFF. CDR3 sequence (DNA): TGTGCCAGTAGTATAACATGGAACACTGAAGCTTTCTTT.